The T cell receptor beta chain described here comes from a study of T cell repertoires in ileal Crohn's disease. Assay: immunoSEQ multiplex PCR; the TCRdb copy retains only in-frame clones and omits some. The repertoire holds 30,000 to 35,000 clones, with roughly 75% as singletons. Study-wide findings and caveats: All patients with clonality above 26.8% had endoscopic recurrence.

This clone appeared a few times. Its antigen is undetermined. V trimming: 3 bases; J trimming: 8 bases; junction bases outside the gene matches: 7. Germline-derived CDR1 and CDR2 are SGHNT and YYREEE (reference sequence). The CDR3 contains 14 residues. V and J are TRBV5-4 and TRBJ1-1, with 10 nucleotides matching TRBD1. This receptor was obtained from an adult with Crohn's disease. Sequencing was done on a sample of ileal tissue. Here the CDR3 DNA reads TGTGCCAGCAGCTGGGGACAGGGGTTTAGGGAAGCTTTCTTT. Protein: CASSWGQGFREAFF.